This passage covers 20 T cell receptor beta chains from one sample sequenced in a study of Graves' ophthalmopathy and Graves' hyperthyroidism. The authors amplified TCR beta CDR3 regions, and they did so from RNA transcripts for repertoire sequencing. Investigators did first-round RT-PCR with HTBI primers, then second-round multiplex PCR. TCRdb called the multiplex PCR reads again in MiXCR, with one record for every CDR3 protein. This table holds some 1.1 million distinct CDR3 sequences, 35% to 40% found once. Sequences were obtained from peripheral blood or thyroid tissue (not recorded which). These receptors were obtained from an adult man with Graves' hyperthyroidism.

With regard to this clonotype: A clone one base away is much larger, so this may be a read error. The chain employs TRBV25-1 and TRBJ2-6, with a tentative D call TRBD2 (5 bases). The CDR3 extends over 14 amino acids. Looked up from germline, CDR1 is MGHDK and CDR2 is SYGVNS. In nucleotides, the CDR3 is TGTGCCAGCAGTGAAGAGGGCAGGCGAGTTGACCTGATTTTC. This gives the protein CASSEEGRRVDLIF. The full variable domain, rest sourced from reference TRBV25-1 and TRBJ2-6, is EADIYQTPRYLVIGTGKKITLECSQTMGHDKMYWYQQDPGMELHLIHYSYGVNSTEKGDLSSESTVSRIRTEHFPLTLESARPSHTSQYLCASSEEGRRVDLIFGAGSRLTVL.

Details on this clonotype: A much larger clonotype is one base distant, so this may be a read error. The CDR3 region has the DNA TGTGCCAGTAGTAACCGGGACAGGGGGGATCAGCCCCAGCATTTT. Translated, it gives CASSNRDRGDQPQHF. The genes are TRBV19 and TRBJ1-5; 11 bases fit TRBD1. Germline V gene lookup returns CDR1 LNHDA and CDR2 SQIVND (reference sequence). CDR3 size: 15 residues. J lost 5 bases, V lost 4 bases, and 4 bases had no gene match.

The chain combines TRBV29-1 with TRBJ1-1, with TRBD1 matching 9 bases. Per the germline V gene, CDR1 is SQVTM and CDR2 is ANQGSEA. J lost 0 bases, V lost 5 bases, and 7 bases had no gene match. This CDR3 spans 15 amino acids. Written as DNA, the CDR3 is TGCAGCGTTCGGAGCGACAGGGGGGTGAACACTGAAGCTTTCTTT. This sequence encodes CSVRSDRGVNTEAFF. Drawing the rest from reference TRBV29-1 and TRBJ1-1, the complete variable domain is SAVISQKPSRDICQRGTSLTIQCQVDSQVTMMFWYRQQPGQSLTLIATANQGSEATYESGFVIDKFPISRPNLTFSTLTVSNMSPEDSSIYLCSVRSDRGVNTEAFFGQGTRLTVV.

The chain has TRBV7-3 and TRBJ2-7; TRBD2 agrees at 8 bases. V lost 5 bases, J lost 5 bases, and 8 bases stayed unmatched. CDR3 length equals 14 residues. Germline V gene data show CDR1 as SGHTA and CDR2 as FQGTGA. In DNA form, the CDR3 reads TGTGCCAGCAGCCAGACGGGGGGGGGCAACGAGCAGTACTTC. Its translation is CASSQTGGGNEQYF.

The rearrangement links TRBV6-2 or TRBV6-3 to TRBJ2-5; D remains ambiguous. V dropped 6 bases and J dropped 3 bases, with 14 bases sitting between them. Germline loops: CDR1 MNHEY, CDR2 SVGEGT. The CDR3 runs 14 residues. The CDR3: CASSPGRAKETQYF. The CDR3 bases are TGTGCCAGCAGCCCAGGACGGGCCAAAGAGACCCAGTACTTC.

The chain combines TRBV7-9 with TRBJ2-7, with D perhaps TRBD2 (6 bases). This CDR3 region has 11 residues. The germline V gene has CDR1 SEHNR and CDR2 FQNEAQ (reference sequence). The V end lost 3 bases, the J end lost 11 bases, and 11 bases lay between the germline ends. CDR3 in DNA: TGTGCCAGCAGCTTGGTGTCGGGGGAGTACTTC. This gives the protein CASSLVSGEYF.

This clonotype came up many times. CDR3 sequence: CASSGANTGELFF. CDR3 DNA: TGTGCCAGCAGCGGAGCGAACACCGGGGAGCTGTTTTTT. The chain joins TRBV6-4 to TRBJ2-2; D gene unclear. The length of the CDR3 is 13 residues. Germline V gene sequence: CDR1 MRHNA, CDR2 SNTAGT. The ends were cut back, 6 bases at V and 0 bases at J, with 5 bases in the middle.

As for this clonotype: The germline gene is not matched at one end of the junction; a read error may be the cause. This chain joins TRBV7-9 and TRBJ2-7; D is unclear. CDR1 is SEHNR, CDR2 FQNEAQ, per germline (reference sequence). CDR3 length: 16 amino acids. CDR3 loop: CASSRTLRPTPNEHYF. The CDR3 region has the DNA TGTGCCAGCAGCCGAACGTTGAGACCGACACCTAACGAGCACTACTTC.

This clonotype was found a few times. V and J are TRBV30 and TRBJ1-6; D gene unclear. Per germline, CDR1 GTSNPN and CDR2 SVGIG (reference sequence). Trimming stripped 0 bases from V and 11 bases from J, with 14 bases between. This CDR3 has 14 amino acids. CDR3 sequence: CAWSVDPTRTPLHF. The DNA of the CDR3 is TGTGCCTGGAGTGTAGACCCTACAAGAACACCCCTCCACTTT.

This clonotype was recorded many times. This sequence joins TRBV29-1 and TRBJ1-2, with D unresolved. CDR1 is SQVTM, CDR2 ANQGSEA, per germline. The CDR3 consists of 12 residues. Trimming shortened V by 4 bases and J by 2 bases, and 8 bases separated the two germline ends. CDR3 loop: CSVVPGNYGYTF. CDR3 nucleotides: TGCAGCGTTGTCCCGGGGAACTATGGCTACACCTTC.

The CDR3 region has the DNA TGTGCCAGCATCAGTGGGGGCGAGTCTGGAAACACCATATATTTT. It translates to CASISGGESGNTIYF. The chain recombines TRBV25-1 with TRBJ1-3; perhaps TRBD1 as D (6 bases). CDR1 is MGHDK and CDR2 is SYGVNS in the germline V gene. CDR3 length equals 15 residues. The V end lost 7 bases, the J end lost 1 base, and 14 bases lay between the germline ends.

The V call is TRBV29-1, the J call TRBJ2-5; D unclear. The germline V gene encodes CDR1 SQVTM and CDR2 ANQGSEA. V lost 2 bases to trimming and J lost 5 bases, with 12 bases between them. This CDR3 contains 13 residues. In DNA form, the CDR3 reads TGCAGCGTTGAAATGTTGGAGTCGGAGACCCAGTACTTC. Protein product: CSVEMLESETQYF.

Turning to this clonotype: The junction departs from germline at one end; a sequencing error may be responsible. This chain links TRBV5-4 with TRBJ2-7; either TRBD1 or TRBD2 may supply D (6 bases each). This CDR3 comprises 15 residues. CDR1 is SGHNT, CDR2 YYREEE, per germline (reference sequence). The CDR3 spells CASSLASGATYGQYF. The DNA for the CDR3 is TGTGCCAGCAGCTTGGCCTCGGGGGCGACCTACGGGCAGTACTTC.

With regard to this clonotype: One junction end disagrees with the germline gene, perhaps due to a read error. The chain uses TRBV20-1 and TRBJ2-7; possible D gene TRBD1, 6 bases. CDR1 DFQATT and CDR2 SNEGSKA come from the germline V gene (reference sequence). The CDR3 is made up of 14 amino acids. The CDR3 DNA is TGCAGTGCTGGAGAGGGGGTTGCCTCCTACGAGCAGTACTTC. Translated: CSAGEGVASYEQYF.

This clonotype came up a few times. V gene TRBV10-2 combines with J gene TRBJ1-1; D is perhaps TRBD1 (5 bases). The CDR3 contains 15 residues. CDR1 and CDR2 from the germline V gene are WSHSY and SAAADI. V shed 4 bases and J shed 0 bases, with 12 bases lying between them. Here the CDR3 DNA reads TGCGCCAGCAGTGTGGAGGGGCTAATGAACACTGAAGCTTTCTTT. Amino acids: CASSVEGLMNTEAFF.

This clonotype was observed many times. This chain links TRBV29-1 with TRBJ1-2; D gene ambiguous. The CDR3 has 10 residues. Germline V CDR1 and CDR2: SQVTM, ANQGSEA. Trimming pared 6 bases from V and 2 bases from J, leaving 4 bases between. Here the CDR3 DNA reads TGCAGCGTCCTAAACTATGGCTACACCTTC. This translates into CSVLNYGYTF.

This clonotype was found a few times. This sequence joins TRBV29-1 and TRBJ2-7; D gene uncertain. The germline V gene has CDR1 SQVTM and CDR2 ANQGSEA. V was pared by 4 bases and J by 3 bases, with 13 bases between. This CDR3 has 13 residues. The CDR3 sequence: CSVGKETYYEQYF. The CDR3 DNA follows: TGCAGCGTTGGGAAGGAAACCTACTACGAGCAGTACTTC.

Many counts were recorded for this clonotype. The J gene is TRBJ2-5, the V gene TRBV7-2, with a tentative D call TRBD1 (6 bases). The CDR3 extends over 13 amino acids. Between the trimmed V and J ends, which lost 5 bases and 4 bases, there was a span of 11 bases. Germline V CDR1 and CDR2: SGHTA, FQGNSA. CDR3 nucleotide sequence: TGTGCCAGCAGCCGAATCAGGGGAGAGACCCAGTACTTC. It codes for CASSRIRGETQYF.

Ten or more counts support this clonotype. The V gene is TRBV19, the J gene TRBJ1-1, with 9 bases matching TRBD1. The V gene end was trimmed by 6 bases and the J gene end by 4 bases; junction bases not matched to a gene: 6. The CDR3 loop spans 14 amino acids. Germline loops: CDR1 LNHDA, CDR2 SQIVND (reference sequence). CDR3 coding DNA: TGTGCCAGTAGGGACAGGGGCGGTAGCACTGAAGCTTTCTTT. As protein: CASRDRGGSTEAFF.

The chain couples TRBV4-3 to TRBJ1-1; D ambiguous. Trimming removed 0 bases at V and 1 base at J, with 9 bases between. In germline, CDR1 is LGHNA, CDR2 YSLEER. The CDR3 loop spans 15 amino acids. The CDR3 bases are TGCGCCAGCAGCCAAGACATGCTAGCGAACACTGAAGCTTTCTTT. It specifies CASSQDMLANTEAFF.